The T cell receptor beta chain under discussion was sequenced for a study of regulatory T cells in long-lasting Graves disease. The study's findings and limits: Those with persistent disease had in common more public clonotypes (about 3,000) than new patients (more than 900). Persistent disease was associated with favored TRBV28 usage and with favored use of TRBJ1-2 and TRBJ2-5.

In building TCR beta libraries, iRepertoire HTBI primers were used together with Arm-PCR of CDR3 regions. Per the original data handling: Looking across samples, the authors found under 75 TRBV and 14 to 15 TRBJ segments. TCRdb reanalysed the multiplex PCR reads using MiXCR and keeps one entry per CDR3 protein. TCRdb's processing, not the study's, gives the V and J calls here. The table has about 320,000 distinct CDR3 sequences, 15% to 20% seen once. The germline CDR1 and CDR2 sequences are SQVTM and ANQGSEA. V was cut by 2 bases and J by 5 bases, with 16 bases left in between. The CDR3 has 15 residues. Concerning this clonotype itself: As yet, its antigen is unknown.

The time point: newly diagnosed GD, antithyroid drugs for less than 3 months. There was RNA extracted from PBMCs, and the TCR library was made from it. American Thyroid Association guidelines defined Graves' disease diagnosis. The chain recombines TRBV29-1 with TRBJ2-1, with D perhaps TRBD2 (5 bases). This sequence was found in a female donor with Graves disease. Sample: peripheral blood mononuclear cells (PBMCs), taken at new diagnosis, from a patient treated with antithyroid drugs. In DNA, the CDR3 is TGCAGCGTTGAACCGGCCCAGCGGAACCACAATGAGCAGTTCTTC. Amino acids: CSVEPAQRNHNEQFF.